This TCR beta chain was identified during a study of blood T cell repertoires in COVID-19. Overall study: Spain, Italy and the United States supplied samples that represented acute and convalescent COVID-19.

This table comes from immunoSEQ multiplex PCR, and its TCRdb copy is limited to in-frame clones, with some not included. The sample has about 360,000 clones; around 90% are singletons. On this clone: The same CDR3 arises from other DNA sequences in this sample as well.

CDR1 is SGHRS, CDR2 YFSETQ, per germline. V was clipped by 0 bases and J by 2 bases; unmatched bases: 6. CDR3 size: 16 residues. This clonotype was obtained from a woman between 40 and 55 years old with acute COVID-19. The rearrangement links TRBV5-1 to TRBJ2-5; the match to TRBD2 covers 8 bases. Sequenced: PBMCs or T cells enriched from blood (not recorded which). The CDR3 spells CASSLGAGGNQETQYF. The CDR3 bases are TGCGCCAGCAGCTTGGGTGCGGGGGGAAATCAAGAGACCCAGTACTTC.